Shown below are 23 T cell receptor beta chains from a single sample sequenced in a study of blood T cells in healthy people across ages. A sample-barcoded 5' primer and a J-beta primer mix were used in a second PCR of roughly 7 to 12 cycles. From the 5' RACE reads, TCRdb called clonotypes with MiXCR, one entry per CDR3 protein. This sample carries roughly 1.7 million distinct CDR3 sequences, roughly a third of them seen once, and the ten largest clones take about 11%. Specimen: blood. These receptors all come from a woman aged 25-40 years in good health.

The chain uses TRBV5-1 and TRBJ1-1, with D possibly being TRBD1 (5 bases). The V end lost 5 bases, the J end lost 4 bases, and 12 bases lay between the germline ends. In germline, CDR1 is SGHRS, CDR2 YFSETQ. The CDR3 covers 13 residues. The CDR3 DNA reads TGCGCCAGCAGTTACGGCAGGGCCACTGAAGCTTTCTTT. Encoded protein: CASSYGRATEAFF. Filled out from reference TRBV5-1 and TRBJ1-1, the complete variable domain reads KAGVTQTPRYLIKTRGQQVTLSCSPISGHRSVSWYQQTPGQGLQFLFEYFSETQRNKGNFPGRFSGRQFSNSRSEMNVSTLELGDSALYLCASSYGRATEAFFGQGTRLTVV.

The J gene is TRBJ1-2, the V gene TRBV4-1; a possible D gene is TRBD1 (6 bases). CDR1 is MGHRA, CDR2 YSYEKL, per germline. CDR3 size: 16 residues. V was cut by 0 bases and J by 6 bases, with 17 bases left in between. This CDR3 reads CASSQEGVRGNNGYTF. In DNA form, the CDR3 reads TGCGCCAGCAGCCAAGAGGGAGTGAGGGGGAACAATGGCTACACCTTC.

The rearrangement joins TRBV4-1 to TRBJ2-7; a possible D gene is TRBD1 (6 bases). Per germline, CDR1 MGHRA and CDR2 YSYEKL. The CDR3 consists of 15 residues. The V end was cut by 0 bases, the J end by 1 base, with 10 bases between. CDR3 residues: CASSQDRDTSYEQYF. The CDR3, as DNA: TGCGCCAGCAGCCAAGACAGGGACACATCCTACGAGCAGTACTTC.

This clonotype came up a few times. The gene calls are TRBV12-3 or TRBV12-4 and TRBJ2-5; D is possibly TRBD1 or TRBD2 (5 bases each). This CDR3 has 15 amino acids. V dropped 10 bases and J dropped 5 bases, with 23 bases sitting between them. CDR3 protein: CATVERGEPGETQYF. CDR3 sequence (DNA): TGTGCCACCGTCGAGAGGGGCGAGCCCGGGGAGACCCAGTACTTC.

Ten or more counts support this clonotype. The gene calls are TRBV10-3 and TRBJ2-1, with TRBD2 identical over 14 bases. This CDR3 has 14 amino acids. Germline V CDR1 and CDR2: ENHRY, SYGVKD. V was clipped by 6 bases and J by 7 bases; unmatched bases: 2. DNA for the CDR3: TGTGCCATCAGGGGACTAGCGGGAGCGAATGAGCAGTTCTTC. Translating gives CAIRGLAGANEQFF.

This clonotype has just a few counts. V and J are TRBV5-1 and TRBJ2-3, with TRBD2 matching 9 bases. The CDR3 length is 15 residues. The ends lost 5 bases at V and 2 bases at J; junction bases unmatched: 6. The germline CDR1 and CDR2 sequences are SGHRS and YFSETQ. CDR3 sequence (DNA): TGCGCCAGCAGGCCGACTAGCGGATACACAGATACGCAGTATTTT. As protein: CASRPTSGYTDTQYF. Looking up the rest from reference TRBV5-1 and TRBJ2-3 gives the full variable domain: KAGVTQTPRYLIKTRGQQVTLSCSPISGHRSVSWYQQTPGQGLQFLFEYFSETQRNKGNFPGRFSGRQFSNSRSEMNVSTLELGDSALYLCASRPTSGYTDTQYFGPGTRLTVL.

Only a few counts were recorded for this clonotype. The V and J genes are TRBV5-1 and TRBJ2-7; no reliable D call. The germline V and J ends were trimmed by 2 bases and 5 bases, with 5 bases remaining between them. Germline loops: CDR1 SGHRS, CDR2 YFSETQ. This CDR3 region has 11 residues. CDR3 region: CASSLPDEQYF. The CDR3 region has the DNA TGCGCCAGCAGCTTACCCGACGAGCAGTACTTC.

This clonotype showed up many times. The chain employs TRBV7-8 and TRBJ2-5; TRBD2 matches at 10 bases. Trimming took 2 bases from V and 5 from J; bases not matched to a gene: 5. The CDR3 runs to 15 residues. CDR1 is SGHVS and CDR2 is FQNEAQ in the germline V gene. The chain's CDR3 is CASSLSGGALETQYF. As DNA, the CDR3 is TGTGCCAGCAGCTTAAGCGGGGGGGCCCTTGAGACCCAGTACTTC.

A few counts support this clonotype. The chain couples TRBV20-1 to TRBJ1-4; possible D gene TRBD1, 5 bases. The CDR3 loop spans 12 amino acids. V was trimmed by 3 bases and J by 3 bases, leaving 5 bases between them. Germline assignment: CDR1 DFQATT and CDR2 SNEGSKA (reference sequence). CDR3 sequence: CSASRANEKLFF. In DNA, the CDR3 is TGCAGTGCTAGCAGGGCTAATGAAAAACTGTTTTTT.

This clonotype was counted only a few times. The chain carries TRBV20-1 and TRBJ2-7, with D possibly being TRBD1 (5 bases). Trimming removed 7 bases at V and 2 bases at J, with 9 bases between. The CDR3 sequence is 11 residues long. CDR1 and CDR2 from the germline V gene are DFQATT and SNEGSKA (reference sequence). The DNA for the CDR3 is TGCAGTGGCAGGGCAGCCTACGAGCAGTACTTC. Its protein is CSGRAAYEQYF.

This clonotype was counted a few times. V gene TRBV6-2 or TRBV6-3 combines with J gene TRBJ1-2; D is uncertain. Trimming took 6 bases from V and 5 from J, leaving 13 bases between them. CDR1 MNHEY and CDR2 SVGEGT come from the germline V gene. The CDR3 is 13 residues long. The CDR3 DNA is TGTGCCAGCAGCCGCCCCGAAGGGTATGGCTACACCTTC. It specifies CASSRPEGYGYTF.

As for this clonotype: A much larger clonotype is one base distant, so this may be a read error. This rearrangement joins TRBV29-1 to TRBJ2-5; D is ambiguous. V lost 3 bases to trimming and J lost 2 bases, with 10 bases between them. CDR1 is SQVTM, CDR2 ANQGSEA, per germline. The CDR3 loop spans 13 amino acids. CDR3 nucleotides: TGCAGCGTTGAGCCCATCAAGCAAGAGACCCAGTACTTC. Amino acid sequence: CSVEPIKQETQYF.

This chain connects TRBV5-1 to TRBJ2-2; 7 nucleotides match TRBD2. Germline V gives CDR1 SGHRS, CDR2 YFSETQ. Unmatched junction bases numbered 6, after V lost 4 bases and J lost 0 bases. CDR3 length: 16 residues. The CDR3 bases are TGCGCCAGCAGCCCCCCGAGCGGGGCGAACACCGGGGAGCTGTTTTTT. Translating gives CASSPPSGANTGELFF.

Ten or more counts support this clonotype. The chain uses TRBV10-3 and TRBJ2-1; TRBD2 agrees at 11 bases. With V trimmed by 2 bases and J by 0 bases, 6 bases remained unmatched. CDR3 length: 18 amino acids. The V gene's germline CDR1 is ENHRY and CDR2 SYGVKD. Written as DNA, the CDR3 is TGTGCCATCAGTGAGGGTTCTAGCGGGAGGAGCTCCTACAATGAGCAGTTCTTC. Protein product: CAISEGSSGRSSYNEQFF.

This clonotype has a count of ten or more. The chain recombines TRBV5-1 with TRBJ2-7; 10 nucleotides agree with TRBD1. J gave up 1 base and V 2 bases, and 3 bases lay outside the gene matches. Germline CDR1 SGHRS, CDR2 YFSETQ. The CDR3 covers 15 residues. CDR3 protein: CASSFSGQGSYEQYF. Here the CDR3 DNA reads TGCGCCAGCAGCTTCTCGGGACAGGGGTCCTACGAGCAGTACTTC.

This clonotype was seen a few times. V and J are TRBV2 and TRBJ1-1, with a possible D match to TRBD1 (5 bases). Trimming removed 4 bases from V and 2 bases from J, with 8 bases in between. Germline lookup yields CDR1 SNHLY and CDR2 FYNNEI. The CDR3 has 13 amino acids. The CDR3: CASSGQSNTEAFF. The CDR3 nucleotides are TGTGCCAGCAGTGGACAGTCTAACACTGAAGCTTTCTTT.

The rearrangement uses TRBV18 and TRBJ2-1; a possible D gene is TRBD2 (6 bases). The CDR3 spans 13 residues. The V and J ends lost 6 bases and 7 bases respectively, with 13 bases between them. CDR1 KGHSH and CDR2 LQKENI come from the germline V gene. The CDR3 nucleotides read TGTGCCAGCTCGGCGGGACTCCCGAATGAGCAGTTCTTC. This codes for CASSAGLPNEQFF. Full variable domain (missing parts from reference TRBV18 and TRBJ2-1): NAGVMQNPRHLVRRRGQEARLRCSPMKGHSHVYWYRQLPEEGLKFMVYLQKENIIDESGMPKERFSAEFPKEGPSILRIQQVVRGDSAAYFCASSAGLPNEQFFGPGTRLTVL.

This clonotype was found a few times. This CDR3 reads CASSLRFDSPFPQYF. CDR3 nucleotide sequence: TGCGCCAGCAGCTTGAGGTTTGACAGTCCTTTCCCCCAGTACTTC. The V gene is TRBV5-1, the J gene TRBJ2-5; D possibly corresponds to TRBD1 (5 bases). The CDR3 is 15 amino acids. Germline assignment: CDR1 SGHRS and CDR2 YFSETQ. V was shortened by 1 base and J by 9 bases, with 19 bases between the two germline ends.

Concerning this clonotype: This may be a read error, as it is one base from a much larger clone. The rearrangement links TRBV5-5 to TRBJ2-7; 9 bases map to TRBD2. The CDR3 extends over 16 amino acids. CDR1 and CDR2 from the germline V gene are SGHKS and YYEKEE (reference sequence). In DNA form, the CDR3 reads TGTGCCGGCAGCTTGGTTACGCGGGAGGGCCCCCCCGAGCAGTACTTC. Residues: CAGSLVTREGPPEQYF.

This clonotype occurred a few times. The V gene is TRBV30, the J gene TRBJ1-2; tentatively, D is TRBD1 (5 bases). Germline V gene sequence: CDR1 GTSNPN, CDR2 SVGIG (reference sequence). V lost 8 bases to trimming and J lost 4 bases, with 14 bases between them. This CDR3 has 12 amino acids. The CDR3 region has the DNA TGTGCCGGTCAGCAGGGCCTCTATGGCTACACCTTC. Its protein is CAGQQGLYGYTF.

This clonotype was seen repeatedly, ten times or more. This rearrangement joins TRBV28 to TRBJ2-1, with D tentatively TRBD2 (6 bases). CDR1 and CDR2 from the germline V gene are MDHEN and SYDVKM. Trimming pared 6 bases from V and 2 bases from J, leaving 14 bases between. This CDR3 is 15 amino acids long. The CDR3 sequence is CASSPLGGPYNEQFF. In nucleotides, the CDR3 is TGTGCCAGCAGCCCCTTAGGAGGGCCCTACAATGAGCAGTTCTTC.

This clonotype was picked up many times. This chain connects TRBV7-3 to TRBJ2-3; D is perhaps TRBD2 (5 bases). The CDR3 runs 13 residues. V gave up 9 bases and J gave up 1 base, with 11 bases separating them. Germline V gene data show CDR1 as SGHTA and CDR2 as FQGTGA. CDR3 nucleotides: TGTGCCAGTAAGCGGAGCGGCACAGATACGCAGTATTTT. This encodes CASKRSGTDTQYF.

The chain joins TRBV16 to TRBJ1-5; D is undetermined. Deletions cut 0 bases from V and 5 bases from J, with 8 bases between. The CDR3 is 14 amino acids. CDR1 and CDR2 (germline): KGHSY, FQNENV. The CDR3 sequence is CASSQSGGDQPQHF. DNA of the CDR3: TGTGCCAGCAGCCAATCAGGCGGGGATCAGCCCCAGCATTTT. Full variable domain (missing parts from reference TRBV16 and TRBJ1-5): GEEVAQTPKHLVRGEGQKAKLYCAPIKGHSYVFWYQQVLKNEFKFLISFQNENVFDETGMPKERFSAKCLPNSPCSLEIQATKLEDSAVYFCASSQSGGDQPQHFGDGTRLSIL.